The clone carrying this T cell receptor (beta chain) was seen a few times. Its antigen remains unknown. These data belong to a study of T cells after yellow fever vaccination. Study-wide findings and caveats: The appearance of a small share of clonotypes in both CD4 and CD8 compartments was observed. Primary-vaccination clones mostly resurfaced post-booster (more than 95% CD4, approximately 90% CD8). The secondary response was weaker but peaked faster, day 5 versus 15.

CDR3 size: 15 residues. CDR1 is GTSNPN and CDR2 is SVGIG in the germline V gene (reference sequence). J lost 0 bases, V lost 0 bases, and 4 bases had no gene match. Template-switching 5'RACE yielded the TCR cDNA; a universal primer site and UMIs were added in the process. TCRdb recomputed calls from the 5' RACE reads with MiXCR, one row per CDR3 protein. The sample has a few hundred thousand distinct CDR3 sequences, 3% to 4.5% seen once. The J gene is TRBJ2-5, the V gene TRBV30; 7 positions match TRBD2. This TCR was recovered from a man aged 18 to 35 who received the YFV17D yellow fever vaccine. Sequencing used PBMCs, obtained 5 days after the yellow fever booster vaccination. The CDR3 reads CAWSVGGYYQETQYF. CDR3 coding DNA: TGTGCCTGGAGTGTCGGGGGGTATTACCAAGAGACCCAGTACTTC. The entire variable domain, with the rest obtained from reference TRBV30 and TRBJ2-5, is as follows: SQTIHQWPATLVQPVGSPLSLECTVEGTSNPNLYWYRQAAGRGLQLLFYSVGIGQISSEVPQNLSASRPQDRQFILSSKKLLLSDSGFYLCAWSVGGYYQETQYFGPGTRLLVL.